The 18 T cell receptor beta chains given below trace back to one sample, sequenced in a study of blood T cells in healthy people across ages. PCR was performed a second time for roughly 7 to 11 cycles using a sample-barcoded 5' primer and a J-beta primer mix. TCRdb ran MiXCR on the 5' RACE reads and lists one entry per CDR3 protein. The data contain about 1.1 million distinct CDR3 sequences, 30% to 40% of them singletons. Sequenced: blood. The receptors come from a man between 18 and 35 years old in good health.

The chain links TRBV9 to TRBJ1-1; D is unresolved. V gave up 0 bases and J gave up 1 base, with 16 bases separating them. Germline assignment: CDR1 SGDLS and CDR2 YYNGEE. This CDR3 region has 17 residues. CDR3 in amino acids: CASSVGPIGRRNTEAFF. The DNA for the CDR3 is TGTGCCAGCAGCGTAGGCCCCATTGGACGGAGGAACACTGAAGCTTTCTTT.

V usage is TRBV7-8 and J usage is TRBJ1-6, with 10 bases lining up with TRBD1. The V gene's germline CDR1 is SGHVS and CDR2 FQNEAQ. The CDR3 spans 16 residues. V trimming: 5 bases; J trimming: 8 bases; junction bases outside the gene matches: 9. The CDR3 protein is CASSPTRDRGYSPLHF. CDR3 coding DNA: TGTGCCAGCAGCCCCACCAGGGACAGGGGTTATTCACCCCTCCACTTT.

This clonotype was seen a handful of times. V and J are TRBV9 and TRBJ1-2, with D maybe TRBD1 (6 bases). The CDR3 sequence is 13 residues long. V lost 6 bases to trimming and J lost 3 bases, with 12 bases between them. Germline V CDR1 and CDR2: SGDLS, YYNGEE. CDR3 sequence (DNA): TGTGCCAGCATAAGAGGGGGAGACTATGGCTACACCTTC. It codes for CASIRGGDYGYTF.

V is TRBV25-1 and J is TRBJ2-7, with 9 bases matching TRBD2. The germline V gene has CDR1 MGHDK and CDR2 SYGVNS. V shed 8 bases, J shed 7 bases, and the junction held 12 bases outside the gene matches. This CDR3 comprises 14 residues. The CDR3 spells CASAYLAGTNEQYF. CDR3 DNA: TGTGCCAGCGCCTATCTAGCGGGGACTAATGAGCAGTACTTC.

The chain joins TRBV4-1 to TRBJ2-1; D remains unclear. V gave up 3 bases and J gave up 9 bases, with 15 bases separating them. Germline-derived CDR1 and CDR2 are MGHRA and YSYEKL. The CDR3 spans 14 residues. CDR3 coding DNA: TGCGCCAGCAGCCAGAACTCCCCGGGTGGTGAGCAGTTCTTC. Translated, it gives CASSQNSPGGEQFF.

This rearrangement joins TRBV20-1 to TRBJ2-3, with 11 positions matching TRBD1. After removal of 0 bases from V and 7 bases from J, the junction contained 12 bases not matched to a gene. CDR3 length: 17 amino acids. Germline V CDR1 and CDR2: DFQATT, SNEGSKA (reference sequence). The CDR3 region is CSARDRDWTGGENTQYF. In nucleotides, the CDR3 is TGCAGTGCTAGAGATAGAGACTGGACAGGGGGCGAGAATACGCAGTATTTT.

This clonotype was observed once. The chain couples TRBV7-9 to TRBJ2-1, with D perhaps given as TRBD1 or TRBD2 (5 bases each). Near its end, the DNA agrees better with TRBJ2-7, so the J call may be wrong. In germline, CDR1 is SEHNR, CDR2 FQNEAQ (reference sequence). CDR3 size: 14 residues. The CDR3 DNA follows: TGTGCCAGCAGCCCCCCGAAACGGGGCGGTGAGCAGTACTTC. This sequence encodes CASSPPKRGGEQYF.

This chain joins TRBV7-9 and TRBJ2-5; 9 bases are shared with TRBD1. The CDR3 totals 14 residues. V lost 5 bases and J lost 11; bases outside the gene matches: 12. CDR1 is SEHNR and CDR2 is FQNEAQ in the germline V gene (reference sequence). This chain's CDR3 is CASSKRQGVWEQYF. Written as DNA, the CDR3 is TGTGCCAGCAGCAAACGACAGGGGGTTTGGGAGCAGTACTTC.

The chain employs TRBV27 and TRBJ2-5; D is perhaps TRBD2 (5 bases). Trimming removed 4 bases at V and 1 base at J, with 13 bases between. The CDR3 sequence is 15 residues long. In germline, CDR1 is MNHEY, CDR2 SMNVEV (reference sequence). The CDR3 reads CASSSRGRGQETQYF. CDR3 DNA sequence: TGTGCCAGCAGTTCCAGAGGACGGGGCCAAGAGACCCAGTACTTC.

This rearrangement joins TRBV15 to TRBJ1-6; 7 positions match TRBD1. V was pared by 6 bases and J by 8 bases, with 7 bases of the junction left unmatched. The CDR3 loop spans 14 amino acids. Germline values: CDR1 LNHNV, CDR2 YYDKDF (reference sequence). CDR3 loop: CATRATGSDSPLHF. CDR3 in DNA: TGTGCCACCAGGGCGACAGGGTCGGATTCACCCCTCCACTTT.

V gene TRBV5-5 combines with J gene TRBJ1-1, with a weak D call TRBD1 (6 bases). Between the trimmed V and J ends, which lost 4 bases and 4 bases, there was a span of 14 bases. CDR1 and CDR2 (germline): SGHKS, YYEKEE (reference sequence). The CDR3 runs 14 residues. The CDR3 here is CASSGGGKSTEAFF. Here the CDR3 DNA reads TGTGCCAGCAGCGGGGGGGGCAAATCCACTGAAGCTTTCTTT. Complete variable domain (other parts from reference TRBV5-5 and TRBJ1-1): DAGVTQSPTHLIKTRGQQVTLRCSPISGHKSVSWYQQVLGQGPQFIFQYYEKEERGRGNFPDRFSARQFPNYSSELNVNALLLGDSALYLCASSGGGKSTEAFFGQGTRLTVV.

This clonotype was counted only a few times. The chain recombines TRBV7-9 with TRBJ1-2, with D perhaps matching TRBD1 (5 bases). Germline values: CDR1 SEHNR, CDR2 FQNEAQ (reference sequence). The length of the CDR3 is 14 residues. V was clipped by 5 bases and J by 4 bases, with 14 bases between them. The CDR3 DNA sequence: TGTGCCAGCAGCGAGGGGTCCACGCCCTATGGCTACACCTTC. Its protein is CASSEGSTPYGYTF.

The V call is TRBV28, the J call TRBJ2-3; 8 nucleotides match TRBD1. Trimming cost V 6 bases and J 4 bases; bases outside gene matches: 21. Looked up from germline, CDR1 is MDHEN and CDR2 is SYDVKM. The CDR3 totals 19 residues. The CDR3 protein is CASRFSTFSGTGGPDTQYF. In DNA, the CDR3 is TGTGCCAGCAGATTCTCAACATTCTCCGGGACAGGAGGCCCAGATACGCAGTATTTT.

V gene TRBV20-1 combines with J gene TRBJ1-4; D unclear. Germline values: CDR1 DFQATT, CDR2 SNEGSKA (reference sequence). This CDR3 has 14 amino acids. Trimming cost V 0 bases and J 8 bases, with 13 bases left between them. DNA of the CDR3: TGCAGTGCTAGAGAGGCCCAGAAGAGGGAAAAACTGTTTTTT. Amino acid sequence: CSAREAQKREKLFF.

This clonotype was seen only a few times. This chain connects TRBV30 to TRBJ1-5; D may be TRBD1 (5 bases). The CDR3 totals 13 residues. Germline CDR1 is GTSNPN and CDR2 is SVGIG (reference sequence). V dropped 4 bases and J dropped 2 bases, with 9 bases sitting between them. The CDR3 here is CAWTGNRNQPQHF. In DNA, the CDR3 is TGTGCCTGGACAGGGAATCGCAATCAGCCCCAGCATTTT.

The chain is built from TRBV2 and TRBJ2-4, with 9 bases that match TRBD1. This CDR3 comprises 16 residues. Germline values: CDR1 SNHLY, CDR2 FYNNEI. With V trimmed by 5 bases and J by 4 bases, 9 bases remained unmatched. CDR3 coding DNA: TGTGCCAGCAGTCCGGGACAGGGCTTTCGAAAAAACATTCAGTACTTC. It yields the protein CASSPGQGFRKNIQYF.

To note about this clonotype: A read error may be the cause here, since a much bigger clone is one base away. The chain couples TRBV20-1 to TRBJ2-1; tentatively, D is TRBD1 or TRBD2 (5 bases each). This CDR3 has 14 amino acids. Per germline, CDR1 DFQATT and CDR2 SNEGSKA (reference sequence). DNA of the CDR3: TGCAGTGCTAGAGGGGGGAGCTCCCACAATGAGCAGTTCTTC. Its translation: CSARGGSSHNEQFF.

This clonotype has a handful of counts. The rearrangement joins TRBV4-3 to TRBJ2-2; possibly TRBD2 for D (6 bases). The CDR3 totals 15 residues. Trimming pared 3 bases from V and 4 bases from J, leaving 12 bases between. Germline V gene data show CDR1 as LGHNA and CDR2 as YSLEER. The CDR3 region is CASSQRGAVTGELFF. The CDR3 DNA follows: TGCGCCAGCAGCCAGCGCGGGGCGGTCACCGGGGAGCTGTTTTTT.